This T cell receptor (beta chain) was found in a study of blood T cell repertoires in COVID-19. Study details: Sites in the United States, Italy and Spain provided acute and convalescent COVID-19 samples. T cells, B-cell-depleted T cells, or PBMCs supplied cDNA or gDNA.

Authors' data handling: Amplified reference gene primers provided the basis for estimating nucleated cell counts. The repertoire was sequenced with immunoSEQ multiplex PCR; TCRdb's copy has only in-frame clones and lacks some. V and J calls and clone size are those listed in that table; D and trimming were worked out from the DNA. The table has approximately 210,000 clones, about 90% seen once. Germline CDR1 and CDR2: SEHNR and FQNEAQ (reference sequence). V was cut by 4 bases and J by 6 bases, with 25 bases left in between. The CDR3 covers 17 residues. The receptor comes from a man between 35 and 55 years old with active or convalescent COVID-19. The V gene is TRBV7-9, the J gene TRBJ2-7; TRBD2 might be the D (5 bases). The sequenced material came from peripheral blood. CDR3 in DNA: TGTGCCAGCAGCTCGACTAACCCAAGTACAGTGGCGATCGAGCAGTACTTC. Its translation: CASSSTNPSTVAIEQYF.